What follows are 12 T cell receptor beta chains derived from one specimen sequenced in a study of CD8 T cells in ankylosing spondylitis. TCRdb ran MiXCR on the 5' RACE reads and lists one entry per CDR3 protein. The sample includes about 42,000 distinct CDR3 sequences, 4% of them seen just once. Sequenced sample: blood, either unsorted or a sorted T cell fraction (not recorded which). These receptors were taken from a female donor with ankylosing spondylitis or in good health (not recorded which).

This clonotype was recorded at least ten times. The gene calls are TRBV9 and TRBJ1-2; D not resolved. The CDR3 extends over 16 amino acids. V lost 0 bases to trimming and J lost 5 bases, with 17 bases between them. CDR1 is SGDLS and CDR2 is YYNGEE in the germline V gene. CDR3 sequence reads: CASSVDLRGTRYGYTF. Written as DNA, the CDR3 is TGTGCCAGCAGCGTAGACTTACGGGGTACGCGGTATGGCTACACCTTC.

The chain couples TRBV9 to TRBJ1-1; 8 bases match TRBD1. This CDR3 contains 12 residues. Germline lookup yields CDR1 SGDLS and CDR2 YYNGEE. The trim removed 7 bases at V and 6 bases at J, leaving 5 bases unmatched. The CDR3 DNA sequence: TGTGCCAGCGCCCTGACAGGGGCTGAAGCTTTCTTT. Protein: CASALTGAEAFF.

This clonotype was seen many times. The chain is built from TRBV9 and TRBJ2-1; D is ambiguous. V gave up 3 bases and J gave up 7 bases, with 20 bases separating them. The CDR3 loop spans 16 amino acids. Germline-derived CDR1 and CDR2 are SGDLS and YYNGEE. The CDR3 DNA sequence: TGTGCCAGCAGCGCCGCTTTTGGGTCCATTGATAATGAGCAGTTCTTC. Protein: CASSAAFGSIDNEQFF.

The rearrangement joins TRBV9 to TRBJ2-7, with TRBD1 identical over 7 bases. The CDR3 is 14 amino acids. Looked up from germline, CDR1 is SGDLS and CDR2 is YYNGEE. The junction had 6 bases not matched to a gene; V was cut back by 4 bases and J by 2 bases. CDR3 sequence: CASSTGDAAYEQYF. Here the CDR3 DNA reads TGTGCCAGCAGCACAGGGGACGCAGCCTACGAGCAGTACTTC.

This clonotype was seen repeatedly, ten times or more. This chain joins TRBV9 and TRBJ2-3, with 10 bases fitting TRBD2. CDR1 is SGDLS, CDR2 YYNGEE, per germline. With V trimmed by 2 bases and J by 2 bases, 5 bases remained unmatched. The CDR3 consists of 16 residues. CDR3 sequence: CASSVASGRPTDTQYF. CDR3 DNA: TGTGCCAGCAGCGTTGCTAGCGGGAGACCCACAGATACGCAGTATTTT.

This clonotype was picked up one time. The V gene is TRBV9, the J gene TRBJ1-1; 8 nucleotides align to TRBD1. The CDR3 spans 14 residues. V shed 2 bases and J 10 bases; nucleotides not matched to a gene: 10. Germline V CDR1 and CDR2: SGDLS, YYNGEE. The CDR3 DNA reads as TGTGCCAGCAGCGTTCGGGACAGGTCAGTCGGAGCTTTCTTT. The encoded protein is CASSVRDRSVGAFF.

This clonotype was detected ten times or more. The V and J genes are TRBV9 and TRBJ1-6; no definite D call. The V and J ends lost 0 bases and 5 bases respectively, with 6 bases between them. The CDR3 has 14 amino acids. Germline V gives CDR1 SGDLS, CDR2 YYNGEE. This chain's CDR3 is CASSVAEDNSPLHF. The CDR3 DNA reads as TGTGCCAGCAGCGTAGCCGAGGATAATTCACCCCTCCACTTT. Full variable domain (remainder filled in from reference TRBV9 and TRBJ1-6): DSGVTQTPKHLITATGQRVTLRCSPRSGDLSVYWYQQSLDQGLQFLIQYYNGEERAKGNILERFSAQQFPDLHSELNLSSLELGDSALYFCASSVAEDNSPLHFGNGTRLTVT.

CDR3 sequence (DNA): TGTGCCAGCAGCCCCCAAGACAGGGGGCCGGAGACCCAGTACTTC. Translating gives CASSPQDRGPETQYF. The chain has TRBV9 and TRBJ2-5; 10 positions agree with TRBD1. V lost 4 bases to trimming and J lost 5 bases; unmatched junction nucleotides: 8. Germline V gene lookup returns CDR1 SGDLS and CDR2 YYNGEE. CDR3 length equals 15 residues.

This clonotype was seen at least ten times. The chain is built from TRBV9 and TRBJ1-2; D is unresolved. V lost 0 bases and J 4 bases, leaving 13 bases between the germline ends. Germline V gene data show CDR1 as SGDLS and CDR2 as YYNGEE. CDR3 length: 15 amino acids. The CDR3 sequence is CASSVGAGGVYGYTF. DNA of the CDR3: TGTGCCAGCAGCGTAGGAGCGGGAGGCGTCTATGGCTACACCTTC.

This clonotype was recorded at least ten times. This chain uses TRBV9 with TRBJ2-7; 11 bases match TRBD1. V lost 0 bases, J lost 5 bases, and 16 bases stayed unmatched. This CDR3 comprises 19 residues. Germline V gene lookup returns CDR1 SGDLS and CDR2 YYNGEE. For the CDR3, the DNA is TGTGCCAGCAGCGTAGCTGTGGGGACAGGGGGTTATCGGATGGACGAGCAGTACTTC. Translation gives CASSVAVGTGGYRMDEQYF.

This clonotype was detected ten times or more. J is TRBJ2-7 and V is TRBV9; D is ambiguous. CDR1 SGDLS and CDR2 YYNGEE come from the germline V gene. V was cut by 0 bases and J by 3 bases, with 13 bases left in between. This CDR3 region has 15 residues. CDR3 residues: CASSVGHRAVYEQYF. The CDR3 DNA is TGTGCCAGCAGCGTAGGGCATAGGGCGGTCTACGAGCAGTACTTC.

This clonotype has a count of ten or more. This rearrangement joins TRBV9 to TRBJ2-3, with D maybe TRBD2 (6 bases). The CDR3 runs 16 residues. Trimming pared 4 bases from V and 4 bases from J, leaving 19 bases between. Germline loops: CDR1 SGDLS, CDR2 YYNGEE. The CDR3 here is CASSPPGTLGSDTQYF. The DNA for the CDR3 is TGTGCCAGCAGCCCCCCAGGGACTTTGGGGTCAGATACGCAGTATTTT.